Following are 23 T cell receptor beta chains from one sample sequenced in a study of early T cells in non-severe SARS-CoV-2 infection. TCRdb fed the 5' RACE reads into MiXCR, producing one record per CDR3 protein. The table has about 69,000 distinct CDR3 sequences, about 9% seen once. Sequencing used whole blood. These TCRs come from an adult who was a healthcare worker with PCR-confirmed SARS-CoV-2 infection or an uninfected control (not recorded which).

This clonotype occurred a few times. The gene calls are TRBV7-9 and TRBJ1-6; tentatively, D is TRBD1 (6 bases). Germline assignment: CDR1 SEHNR and CDR2 FQNEAQ (reference sequence). CDR3 size: 14 residues. V was trimmed by 3 bases and J by 7 bases, leaving 10 bases between them. CDR3 nucleotide sequence: TGTGCCAGCAGCTTGGCCCAGGGGAATTCACCCCTCCACTTT. Encoded protein: CASSLAQGNSPLHF.

V and J are TRBV2 and TRBJ1-2; maybe TRBD1 (5 bases). The V and J ends lost 7 bases and 1 base respectively, with 10 bases between them. Germline loops: CDR1 SNHLY, CDR2 FYNNEI. The CDR3 length is 13 residues. The CDR3 loop is CASTPQGNYGYTF. The CDR3 bases are TGTGCCAGCACCCCTCAGGGTAACTATGGCTACACCTTC.

The table lists this clonotype with many counts. The gene calls are TRBV4-3 and TRBJ2-5; 12 positions match TRBD1. The germline CDR1 and CDR2 sequences are LGHNA and YSLEER. V was pared by 2 bases and J by 5 bases, with 6 bases of the junction left unmatched. The CDR3 has 16 residues. CDR3 loop: CASSQTRGQGAETQYF. CDR3 DNA sequence: TGCGCCAGCAGCCAAACGCGGGGACAGGGGGCGGAGACCCAGTACTTC.

This clonotype was counted many times. The V gene is TRBV20-1, the J gene TRBJ2-1; TRBD2 matches at 11 bases. V lost 3 bases, J lost 4 bases, and 5 bases stayed unmatched. CDR3 length equals 15 residues. CDR1 and CDR2 (germline): DFQATT, SNEGSKA (reference sequence). The CDR3 nucleotides are TGCAGTGCTAGGGATAGCGGGAGGGCGTACAATGAGCAGTTCTTC. It codes for CSARDSGRAYNEQFF.

The rearrangement links TRBV1 to TRBJ2-3; the table assigns TRBD1, which was not confirmed against the DNA. TRBV1 is assigned pseudogene status. This CDR3 has 15 residues. The CDR3 coding sequence is TGCACCAGCAGCCAACTGACAGCCTGCACAGATACGCAGTATTTT. This sequence encodes CTSSQLTACTDTQYF.

This clonotype was observed at least ten times. The chain couples TRBV19 to TRBJ2-1, with 11 bases fitting TRBD2. Germline CDR1 and CDR2: LNHDA and SQIVND (reference sequence). J gave up 8 bases and V 4 bases, and 10 bases lay outside the gene matches. The CDR3 sequence is 16 residues long. The CDR3: CASSTRKLAGADEQFF. In DNA, the CDR3 is TGTGCCAGTAGTACCCGAAAACTAGCGGGAGCTGATGAGCAGTTCTTC.

This clonotype was recorded at least ten times. The chain carries TRBV6-6 and TRBJ1-5; D is perhaps TRBD1 (6 bases). This CDR3 spans 15 amino acids. Per the germline V gene, CDR1 is MNHNY and CDR2 is SVGAGI (reference sequence). V lost 7 bases and J 5 bases, leaving 18 bases between the germline ends. The CDR3 nucleotides are TGTGCCAGCATGAAGACAGGCGGCGGCGATCAGCCCCAGCATTTT. Protein product: CASMKTGGGDQPQHF.

This clonotype was counted at least ten times. The V gene is TRBV6-5, the J gene TRBJ1-1; D is ambiguous. The length of the CDR3 is 12 residues. The V gene's germline CDR1 is MNHEY and CDR2 SVGAGI. Trimming shortened V by 7 bases and J by 1 base, and 7 bases separated the two germline ends. Here the CDR3 DNA reads TGTGCCAGCATATCCGAGAACACTGAAGCTTTCTTT. This translates into CASISENTEAFF.

This clonotype has at least ten counts. V and J are TRBV12-2 and TRBJ2-1; the D call of TRBD1 is as the table states it, not checked on the DNA. TRBV12-2 is noted as a pseudogene. This CDR3 has 12 residues. CDR3: CASRRTGHEQFF. The CDR3 DNA follows: TGTGCAAGTCGCCGGACAGGGCATGAGCAGTTCTTC.

As to this clonotype: The junction shows a germline mismatch at one end, possibly a read error. CDR3 in amino acids: CASSGTSGSKDTQYF. CDR3 coding DNA: TGTGCCAGCAGTGGGACTAGCGGGAGCAAAGATACGCAGTATTTT. V gene TRBV6-2 or TRBV6-3 combines with J gene TRBJ2-3, with 14 bases matching TRBD2. Germline CDR1 MNHEY, CDR2 SVGEGT. The CDR3 sequence is 15 residues long.

This clonotype showed up many times. The V and J genes are TRBV10-3 and TRBJ2-6; D gene unclear. V was trimmed by 2 bases and J by 2 bases, leaving 10 bases between them. The germline CDR1 and CDR2 sequences are ENHRY and SYGVKD. The CDR3 consists of 16 residues. Written as DNA, the CDR3 is TGTGCCATCAGTGAGGGGGTTAGCACTGGGGCCAACGTCCTGACTTTC. Translation: CAISEGVSTGANVLTF.

This clonotype was seen at least ten times. The chain has TRBV20-1 and TRBJ1-2; weak D call: TRBD1 (6 bases). V was cut by 2 bases and J by 4 bases, with 23 bases left in between. Germline V gene lookup returns CDR1 DFQATT and CDR2 SNEGSKA (reference sequence). There are 17 residues in the CDR3. The CDR3 DNA reads TGCAGTGCTAGACCGCCTGGGGGCGAGTTGTCTAGCTATGGCTACACCTTC. Translation: CSARPPGGELSSYGYTF.

This clonotype appeared a few times. V usage is TRBV7-9 and J usage is TRBJ1-2; D is undetermined. V gave up 0 bases and J gave up 8 bases, with 13 bases separating them. Germline values: CDR1 SEHNR, CDR2 FQNEAQ (reference sequence). CDR3 length: 14 residues. The CDR3 reads CASSLAQGGGGYTF. In nucleotides, the CDR3 is TGTGCCAGCAGCTTAGCGCAAGGTGGAGGAGGCTACACCTTC. The full variable domain, completed using reference TRBV7-9 and TRBJ1-2, is DTGVSQNPRHKITKRGQNVTFRCDPISEHNRLYWYRQTLGQGPEFLTYFQNEAQLEKSRLLSDRFSAERPKGSFSTLEIQRTEQGDSAMYLCASSLAQGGGGYTFGSGTRLTVV.

This clonotype was seen more than once but under ten times. This rearrangement joins TRBV7-9 to TRBJ1-4; D is unclear. Germline CDR1 is SEHNR and CDR2 is FQNEAQ (reference sequence). The CDR3 contains 16 residues. Trimming cost V 5 bases and J 0 bases, with 13 bases left between them. The DNA of the CDR3 is TGTGCCAGCAGCAACGCGGACCCGGCAACTAATGAAAAACTGTTTTTT. This gives the protein CASSNADPATNEKLFF.

This clonotype appeared a few times. The CDR3: CASSPLREAAGYTF. As DNA, the CDR3 is TGTGCCAGCTCACCACTTAGAGAGGCCGCGGGCTACACCTTC. V gene TRBV18 combines with J gene TRBJ1-2; no reliable D call. Trimming pared 1 base from V and 8 bases from J, leaving 14 bases between. The germline V gene has CDR1 KGHSH and CDR2 LQKENI. CDR3 length equals 14 residues.

This clonotype was observed a few times. The rearrangement joins TRBV5-1 to TRBJ2-7; no definite D call. From germline, CDR1 is SGHRS and CDR2 YFSETQ. V shed 4 bases and J shed 0 bases, with 5 bases lying between them. The CDR3 is 12 residues long. CDR3 DNA: TGCGCCAGCAGCGGTAGCTCCTACGAGCAGTACTTC. Amino acids: CASSGSSYEQYF.

This clonotype appeared many times. The chain has TRBV9 and TRBJ2-7, with D possibly TRBD2 on 6 matching bases. Germline CDR1 and CDR2: SGDLS and YYNGEE. The CDR3 runs to 15 residues. Trimming removed 3 bases at V and 0 bases at J, with 13 bases between. The DNA for the CDR3 is TGTGCCAGCAGCGGGAGGGACTTGAACTCCTACGAGCAGTACTTC. Translated: CASSGRDLNSYEQYF.

As for this clonotype: A read error is possible here, since a much larger clone lies one base away. V gene TRBV7-2 combines with J gene TRBJ2-1; 10 nucleotides agree with TRBD2. The CDR3 extends over 16 amino acids. The germline V gene has CDR1 SGHTA and CDR2 FQGNSA. CDR3 nucleotides: TGTGGCAGCAGCTTAAGCGGGAGGGTTTTGTTTGATGAGCAGTTCTTC. Its protein is CGSSLSGRVLFDEQFF.

The table lists this clonotype with many counts. The chain carries TRBV18 and TRBJ2-3; 9 nucleotides agree with TRBD1. V shed 3 bases and J 1 base; nucleotides not matched to a gene: 5. The CDR3 extends over 16 amino acids. Per germline, CDR1 KGHSH and CDR2 LQKENI. This CDR3 is CASSPRTGAGTDTQYF. The CDR3 DNA follows: TGTGCCAGCTCACCGCGGACAGGGGCCGGCACAGATACGCAGTATTTT.

This clonotype showed up just a few times. The chain recombines TRBV2 with TRBJ2-5; 9 positions match TRBD1. The J segment lost 2 bases and the V segment lost 5 bases, leaving 15 bases of the junction unmatched. This CDR3 is 18 amino acids long. Germline CDR1 reads SNHLY; CDR2 reads FYNNEI. The CDR3 coding sequence is TGTGCCAGCAGTTGGACAGGGGCCCAGGATAAACGTCAAGAGACCCAGTACTTC. Translated: CASSWTGAQDKRQETQYF.

In this sample, this clonotype turned up a few times. This chain uses TRBV30 with TRBJ1-3, with D unresolved. Germline CDR1 and CDR2: GTSNPN and SVGIG (reference sequence). CDR3 size: 18 residues. Trimming pared 2 bases from V and 2 bases from J, leaving 22 bases between. The CDR3 spells CAWSHRLFTGRPGNTIYF. Here the CDR3 DNA reads TGTGCCTGGAGTCATCGGCTGTTTACCGGTCGCCCTGGAAACACCATATATTTT.

This chain joins TRBV10-3 and TRBJ2-3, with 11 bases that match TRBD2. Germline loops: CDR1 ENHRY, CDR2 SYGVKD. The trim removed 3 bases at V and 0 bases at J, leaving 5 bases unmatched. The CDR3 is 17 amino acids. Here the CDR3 reads CAISDKGLAASTDTQYF. The CDR3 DNA reads TGTGCCATCAGTGATAAGGGACTAGCGGCTAGCACAGATACGCAGTATTTT.

V and J are TRBV29-1 and TRBJ1-2; D unclear. Trimming pared 6 bases from V and 3 bases from J, leaving 11 bases between. The germline CDR1 and CDR2 sequences are SQVTM and ANQGSEA. The CDR3 spans 12 residues. CDR3 residues: CSVRTDYYGYTF. The CDR3 coding sequence is TGCAGCGTCCGGACCGACTACTATGGCTACACCTTC.